The clone carrying this T cell receptor beta chain was detected many times. Antigen: not known. Trimming stripped 3 bases from V and 1 base from J, with 11 bases between. Germline values: CDR1 MNHEY, CDR2 SMNVEV (reference sequence). This CDR3 region has 15 residues. Authors' processing steps: Across clinicopathological groups, CDR3 differences served as the basis for building a distant-metastasis classifier for papillary thyroid cancer. Using MiXCR, TCRdb re-called clones from the PCR reads. The authors' filters were not applied to this entry. Found here are fewer than 40,000 clones, roughly 17% of them singletons; the top ten hold around 3%. Patients were all untreated before their thyroid surgery. This entry comes from a study of metastatic and nonmetastatic thyroid tumors. About the research overall: From malignant and benign thyroid patients, repertoires in blood and in tumor or nodule tissue were compared.

Points from the study as a whole: In blood and tumor, TCR beta diversity was reportedly significantly higher in malignant thyroid tumors than in benign nodules.

What was sequenced was blood. This TCR came from a female donor with papillary thyroid cancer or a benign thyroid nodule (not recorded which). Some clones in this sample may be carry-over from other donors' samples. V usage is TRBV27 and J usage is TRBJ2-3, with D possibly matching TRBD2 (5 bases). This CDR3 reads CASSFLLGGTDTQYF. The CDR3, as DNA: TGTGCCAGCAGTTTTTTACTCGGGGGCACAGATACGCAGTATTTT.